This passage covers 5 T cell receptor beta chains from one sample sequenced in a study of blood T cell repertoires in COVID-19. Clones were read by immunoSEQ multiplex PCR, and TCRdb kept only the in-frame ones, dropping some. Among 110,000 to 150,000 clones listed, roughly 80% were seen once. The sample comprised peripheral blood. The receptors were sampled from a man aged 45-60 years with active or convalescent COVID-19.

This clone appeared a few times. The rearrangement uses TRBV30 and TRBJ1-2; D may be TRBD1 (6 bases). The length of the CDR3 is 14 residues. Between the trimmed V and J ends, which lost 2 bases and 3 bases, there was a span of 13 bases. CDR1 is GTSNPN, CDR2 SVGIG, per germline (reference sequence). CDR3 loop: CAWSFHRVYYGYTF. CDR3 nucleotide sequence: TGTGCCTGGAGTTTCCACAGGGTATACTATGGCTACACCTTC.

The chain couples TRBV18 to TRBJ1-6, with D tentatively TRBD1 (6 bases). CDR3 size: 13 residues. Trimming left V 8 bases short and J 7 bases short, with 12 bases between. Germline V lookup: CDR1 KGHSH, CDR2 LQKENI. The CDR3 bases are TGTGCCAGCGGGGGGGCCCGGAATTCACCCCTCCACTTT. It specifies CASGGARNSPLHF.

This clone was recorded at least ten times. CDR3 nucleotides: TGTGCCAGCAGTGACGAGGTTACCGGGGAGCTGTTTTTT. This gives the protein CASSDEVTGELFF. This rearrangement joins TRBV2 to TRBJ2-2; D not resolved. CDR3 size: 13 residues. Germline V gene data show CDR1 as SNHLY and CDR2 as FYNNEI. V lost 3 bases, J lost 5 bases, and 7 bases lay in between.

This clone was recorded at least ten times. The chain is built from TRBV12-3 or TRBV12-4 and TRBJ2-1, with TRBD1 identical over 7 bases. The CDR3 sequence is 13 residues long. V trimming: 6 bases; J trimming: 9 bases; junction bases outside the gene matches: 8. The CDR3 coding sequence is TGTGCCAGCAGCCGGTCGGGACAGAGTGAGCAGTTCTTC. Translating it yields CASSRSGQSEQFF.

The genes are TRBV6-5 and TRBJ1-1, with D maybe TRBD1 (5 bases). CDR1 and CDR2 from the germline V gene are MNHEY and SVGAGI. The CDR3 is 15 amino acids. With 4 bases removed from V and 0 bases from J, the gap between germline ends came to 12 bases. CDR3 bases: TGTGCCAGCAGTTCCACCCTACAGGTGAACACTGAAGCTTTCTTT. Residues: CASSSTLQVNTEAFF.